This TCR beta chain derives from a study of blood T cells in healthy people across ages. Whole-study findings and limits: Conclusively comparing naive with antigen-experienced cells was impossible with unsorted PBMCs.

Each donor had about 10 milliliters of peripheral blood drawn. Per sample, extraction of total RNA gave at least 5.5 micrograms in every case. A second PCR of about 6 to 12 cycles used a sample-barcoded 5' primer and a J-beta primer mix. Through a template-switch adaptor with 12 random nucleotides, each cDNA molecule received a tag. TCRdb reprocessed the 5' RACE reads with MiXCR, giving one entry per CDR3 protein. The sample carries fewer than 750,000 distinct CDR3 sequences, 40% to 65% recorded once. The V and J ends lost 0 bases and 2 bases respectively, with 7 bases between them. The CDR3 sequence is 14 residues long. Germline V CDR1 and CDR2: SGHRS, YFSETQ. This clonotype came up many times. Its antigen is currently unknown.

This receptor was obtained from a woman of 80 years or more in good health. J is TRBJ2-3 and V is TRBV5-1, with D possibly being TRBD2 (6 bases). Sequencing used blood. For the CDR3, the DNA is TGCGCCAGCAGCTTGGGGGAGGTCACAGATACGCAGTATTTT. Its protein product is CASSLGEVTDTQYF.